This T cell receptor (beta chain) was sequenced for a study of cytomegalovirus exposure and HLA in healthy donors. About the study: Both the 100 to 150 validation repertoires and the approximately 700 first-cohort repertoires used the same platform, as reported by a later analysis.

This CDR3 contains 12 residues. The germline CDR1 and CDR2 sequences are MNHEY and SVGAGI. Trimming shortened V by 5 bases and J by 6 bases, and 11 bases separated the two germline ends. Study results and caveats: Most TCRs appeared rarely, but some public TCRs recurred in many donors. A few chains linked to CMV were shown in vitro to be specific for CMV antigens. Some TCR beta chains (roughly 160 of them) were listed as cytomegalovirus-associated.

Clones were sequenced by immunoSEQ multiplex PCR, and TCRdb holds only the in-frame ones, with some missing. The sample carries about 130,000 clones, approximately 90% recorded once. With regard to this clone: Its cognate antigen is unknown.

This sequence joins TRBV6-5 and TRBJ2-7, with D possibly matching TRBD2 (6 bases). The source material was PBMCs. The TCR comes from a woman aged 25 to 39 in good health and CMV-seropositive. The DNA of the CDR3 is TGTGCCAGCAGTCTCGGGACTCTCGAGCAGTACTTC. It is translated as CASSLGTLEQYF.